The rows below give T cell receptor beta chains drawn from one sample of a study of blood T cells in healthy people across ages. TCRdb reanalysed the 5' RACE reads using MiXCR and keeps one entry per CDR3 protein. The sample shows some 1.5 million distinct CDR3 sequences, roughly two fifths of them seen only once. The specimen was blood. The receptor source for this set is a woman under 30 in good health. Each CDR3 is given with its conserved first and last residue. Each record gives: D gene, J gene, V gene, clone size, CDR3 DNA, CDR3 protein. A D gene is named only where the DNA matches it firmly. The listing skips clone size in some rows; elsewhere it reads once, few, many or a size class.

D: NA; J: TRBJ2-1; V: TRBV5-1; size: NA; DNA: TGCGCCACCACGGGTGCGTCCTCGGGGTACAATGAGCAGTTCTTC; CDR3: CATTGASSGYNEQFF
D: TRBD1; J: TRBJ2-3; V: TRBV9; size: few; DNA: TGTGCCAGCAGCGAGGGAACAGGGGTTTACACAGATACGCAGTATTTT; CDR3: CASSEGTGVYTDTQYF
D: NA; J: TRBJ2-7; V: TRBV2; size: NA; DNA: TGTGCCAGCAGTGTAATGCCAGTCAGCTCCTACAATGAGCAGTACTTC; CDR3: CASSVMPVSSYNEQYF
D: NA; J: TRBJ1-4; V: TRBV6-5; size: few; DNA: TGTGCCAGCAGTTACTCGTATGGTGAAAAACTGTTTTTT; CDR3: CASSYSYGEKLFF
D: TRBD1; J: TRBJ2-7; V: TRBV20-1; size: few; DNA: TGCAGTGTTTGGGCCGGGACAGGGGCTTACGAGCAGTACTTC; CDR3: CSVWAGTGAYEQYF
D: NA; J: TRBJ2-7; V: TRBV6-2/TRBV6-3; size: NA; DNA: TGTGCCAGCAGAGAAGGGACCCCCACCCGCGAGCAGTACTTC; CDR3: CASREGTPTREQYF
D: NA; J: TRBJ2-7; V: TRBV6-2/TRBV6-3; size: NA; DNA: TGTGCCAGCGGGGCGTTCGACGAGCAGTACTTC; CDR3: CASGAFDEQYF
D: NA; J: TRBJ2-7; V: TRBV20-1; size: NA; DNA: TGCAGTGCTAGCCAGAGCAGCTACTCCTACAATGAGCAGTACTTC; CDR3: CSASQSSYSYNEQYF
D: TRBD1; J: TRBJ1-2; V: TRBV2; size: NA; DNA: TGTGCCAGCATTATCAGGACAGGGAAAGGTGGCTACACCTTC; CDR3: CASIIRTGKGGYTF
D: NA; J: TRBJ1-3; V: TRBV12-3/TRBV12-4; size: NA; DNA: TGTGCCAGCAGACAGGTCGGAAACACCATATATTTT; CDR3: CASRQVGNTIYF
D: NA; J: TRBJ2-3; V: TRBV7-2; size: NA; DNA: TGTGCCAGCAGCGTAGACCCCGTTCCCGGGGAGGAGTATTTT; CDR3: CASSVDPVPGEEYF
D: NA; J: TRBJ2-1; V: TRBV4-1; size: few; DNA: TGCGCCAGCAGCCAGCTTCGCAATGAGCAGTTCTTC; CDR3: CASSQLRNEQFF
D: TRBD2; J: TRBJ2-3; V: TRBV6-2/TRBV6-3; size: NA; DNA: TGTGCCAGCAGTTTTCAAGCGGGGGCAGATACGCAGTATTTT; CDR3: CASSFQAGADTQYF
D: NA; J: TRBJ2-1; V: TRBV24-1; size: few; DNA: TGTGCCACCAGTGATTCGGCATACCGGATCTACAATGAGCAGTTCTTC; CDR3: CATSDSAYRIYNEQFF
D: TRBD1; J: TRBJ2-1; V: TRBV5-1; size: many; DNA: TGCGCCAGCAGCCCCCGGACAGGGTTAAATGAGCAGTTCTTC; CDR3: CASSPRTGLNEQFF
D: TRBD1; J: TRBJ2-7; V: TRBV10-3; size: few; DNA: TGTGCCATTATGAAAGACAGGGGGATCTACGAGCAGTACTTC; CDR3: CAIMKDRGIYEQYF
D: NA; J: TRBJ2-7; V: TRBV6-2/TRBV6-3; size: NA; DNA: TGTGCCAGCAGTTACCGCGAGTGTACCTACGAGCAGTACTTC; CDR3: CASSYRECTYEQYF
D: NA; J: TRBJ1-1; V: TRBV25-1; size: NA; DNA: TGTGCCAGCAGTGAATATGAGACCGCCACTGAAGCTTTCTTT; CDR3: CASSEYETATEAFF
D: TRBD2; J: TRBJ2-3; V: TRBV12-3/TRBV12-4; size: NA; DNA: TGTGCCAGCAGTGTCCGACTAGCCGAGAACACAGATACGCAGTATTTT; CDR3: CASSVRLAENTDTQYF
D: NA; J: TRBJ2-1; V: TRBV6-2/TRBV6-3; size: NA; DNA: TGTGCCAGCAGTTATGGTGCGTTTTCCTACAATGAGCAGTTCTTC; CDR3: CASSYGAFSYNEQFF
D: NA; J: TRBJ2-1; V: TRBV29-1; size: few; DNA: TGCAGCGTCTCCCACACAGGAGGGGGCGAGCAGTTCTTC; CDR3: CSVSHTGGGEQFF
D: TRBD1; J: TRBJ2-7; V: TRBV4-1; size: NA; DNA: TGCGCCAGCAGCCAGCCGGGACAGGTATCCTACAATGAGCAGTACTTC; CDR3: CASSQPGQVSYNEQYF
D: NA; J: TRBJ2-5; V: TRBV5-1; size: NA; DNA: TGCGCCAGCAGCTTGGGAGACACCCAAGGGACCCAGTACTTC; CDR3: CASSLGDTQGTQYF
D: NA; J: TRBJ1-2; V: TRBV20-1; size: NA; DNA: TGCAGACAAGCCGGGCGGGGGGAGGGCTATGGCTACACCTTC; CDR3: CRQAGRGEGYGYTF
D: TRBD1; J: TRBJ1-2; V: TRBV5-5; size: few; DNA: TGTGCCAGCAGCGCCCGACAGGGAACCCTCTATGGCTACACCTTC; CDR3: CASSARQGTLYGYTF
D: NA; J: TRBJ2-7; V: TRBV29-1; size: many; DNA: TGCAGCGTTGAGTCAGGGGACCCCCCCTACGAGCAGTACTTC; CDR3: CSVESGDPPYEQYF
D: NA; J: TRBJ2-3; V: TRBV7-2; size: few; DNA: TGTGCCAGCAGCGCCCTTTCCGGGGCCTATGGCTCGCAGTATTTT; CDR3: CASSALSGAYGSQYF
D: NA; J: TRBJ2-3; V: TRBV7-2; size: many; DNA: TGTGCCAGCAGCCAATACACAGATACGCAGTATTTT; CDR3: CASSQYTDTQYF
D: TRBD1; J: TRBJ1-1; V: TRBV5-4; size: NA; DNA: TGTGCCAGCAGCTCCGCTACCGGGACAGGGAACACTGAAGCTTTCTTT; CDR3: CASSSATGTGNTEAFF